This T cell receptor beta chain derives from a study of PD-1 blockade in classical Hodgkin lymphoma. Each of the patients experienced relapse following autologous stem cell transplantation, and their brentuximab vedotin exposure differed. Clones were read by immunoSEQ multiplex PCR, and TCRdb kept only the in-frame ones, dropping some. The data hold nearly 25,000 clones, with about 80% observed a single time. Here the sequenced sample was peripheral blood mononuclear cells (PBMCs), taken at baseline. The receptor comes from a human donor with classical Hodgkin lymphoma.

The CDR3 loop is CASSLASGDGLYGYTF. As DNA, the CDR3 is TGTGCCAGCAGCTTAGCCTCTGGGGACGGATTATATGGCTACACCTTC. The J gene is TRBJ1-2, the V gene TRBV7-9, with D possibly being TRBD1 (5 bases). V lost 0 bases and J 5 bases, leaving 16 bases between the germline ends. There are 16 residues in the CDR3. Germline assignment: CDR1 SEHNR and CDR2 FQNEAQ (reference sequence).